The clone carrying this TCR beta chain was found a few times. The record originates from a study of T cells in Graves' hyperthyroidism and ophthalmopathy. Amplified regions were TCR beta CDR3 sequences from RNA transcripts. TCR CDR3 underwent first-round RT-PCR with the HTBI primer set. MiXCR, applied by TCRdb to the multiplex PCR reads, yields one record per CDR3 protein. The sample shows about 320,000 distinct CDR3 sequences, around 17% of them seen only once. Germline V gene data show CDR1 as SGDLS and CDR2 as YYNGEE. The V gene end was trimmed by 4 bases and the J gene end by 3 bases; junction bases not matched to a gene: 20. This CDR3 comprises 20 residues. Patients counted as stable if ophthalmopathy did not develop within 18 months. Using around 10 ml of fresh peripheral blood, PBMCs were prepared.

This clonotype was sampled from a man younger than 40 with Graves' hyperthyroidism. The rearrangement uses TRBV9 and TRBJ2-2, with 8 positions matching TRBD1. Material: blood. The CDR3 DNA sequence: TGTGCCAGCAGCTCACCCAGTGTCCGAAAGACAGGGGAGCACACCGGGGAGCTGTTTTTT. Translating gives CASSSPSVRKTGEHTGELFF.